This entry lists 14 T cell receptor beta chains sequenced from one sample in a study of cytomegalovirus exposure and HLA in healthy donors. It was with 60 Vbeta and 13 Jbeta primers that the PCR ran. Sequenced by immunoSEQ multiplex PCR; TCRdb stores in-frame clones only, minus some. This sample has roughly 100,000 clones, with nearly 80% found just once. Source material: PBMCs. These receptors were taken from a man in his 60s in good health and CMV-seropositive.

By sample share, this clone is large. The rearrangement links TRBV5-1 to TRBJ1-1; TRBD1 matches 7 bases. The length of the CDR3 is 15 residues. With 5 bases clipped from V and 3 bases from J, the junction kept 10 bases outside the gene matches. The germline V gene encodes CDR1 SGHRS and CDR2 YFSETQ. CDR3 DNA sequence: TGCGCCAGCAGGTTTAATGACAGGGCCTACACTGAAGCTTTCTTT. The encoded protein is CASRFNDRAYTEAFF.

This clone was detected only a few times. This rearrangement joins TRBV30 to TRBJ1-5; D not certain. Between the trimmed V and J ends, which lost 1 base and 11 bases, there was a span of 24 bases. The CDR3 is 16 amino acids. The germline gives CDR1 GTSNPN, CDR2 SVGIG (reference sequence). CDR3 sequence reads: CAWSGGEQCLKSAQHF. In DNA, the CDR3 is TGTGCCTGGAGTGGCGGGGAACAGTGTCTTAAATCAGCCCAGCATTTT.

The chain combines TRBV4-3 with TRBJ1-4; TRBD1 is a possible D gene (5 bases). The V and J ends lost 1 base and 8 bases respectively, with 11 bases between them. There are 14 residues in the CDR3. The germline gives CDR1 LGHNA, CDR2 YSLEER. CDR3 amino acids: CASSQGQGQEKLFF. The CDR3 region has the DNA TGCGCCAGCAGCCAAGGGCAGGGTCAGGAAAAACTGTTTTTT.

The chain is built from TRBV14 and TRBJ1-6; 9 bases match TRBD1. V gave up 6 bases and J gave up 8 bases; unmatched junction bases: 17. This CDR3 is built from 18 residues. Germline CDR1 reads SGHDN; CDR2 reads FVKESK. The CDR3 loop reads CASSLTAGTGFSHSPLHF. In DNA form, the CDR3 reads TGTGCCAGCAGTCTGACCGCCGGGACAGGGTTTAGCCATTCACCCCTCCACTTT.

V usage is TRBV9 and J usage is TRBJ1-4; D possibly corresponds to TRBD1 (5 bases). This CDR3 spans 16 amino acids. V was clipped by 2 bases and J by 0 bases, with 11 bases between them. Per the germline V gene, CDR1 is SGDLS and CDR2 is YYNGEE. The CDR3, as DNA: TGTGCCAGCAGCGTTCGGGGGTCTGCAACTAATGAAAAACTGTTTTTT. This sequence encodes CASSVRGSATNEKLFF.

The chain uses TRBV6-1 and TRBJ2-7; D is perhaps TRBD2 (5 bases). Germline CDR1 reads MNHNS; CDR2 reads SASEGT. Trimming stripped 2 bases from V and 4 bases from J, with 6 bases between. The CDR3 runs 12 residues. The CDR3 sequence is CASSERGYEQYF. In DNA form, the CDR3 reads TGTGCCAGCAGTGAACGAGGGTACGAGCAGTACTTC.

This chain connects TRBV2 to TRBJ2-3, with 7 bases aligning to TRBD2. With V trimmed by 10 bases and J by 2 bases, 9 bases remained unmatched. CDR1 and CDR2 (germline): SNHLY, FYNNEI. The CDR3 is 14 amino acids. The CDR3 region is CATYRLAVTDTQYF. The CDR3, as DNA: TGTGCCACGTATAGACTAGCCGTCACAGATACGCAGTATTTT.

This chain joins TRBV4-1 and TRBJ2-7; 7 positions agree with TRBD1. V was pared by 3 bases and J by 3 bases, with 8 bases of the junction left unmatched. This CDR3 has 15 residues. CDR1 MGHRA and CDR2 YSYEKL come from the germline V gene. CDR3 sequence reads: CASSHYPGQNYEQYF. The CDR3 region has the DNA TGCGCCAGCAGCCACTATCCGGGACAGAACTACGAGCAGTACTTC.

Comment on this clone: One junction end disagrees with the germline gene, perhaps due to a read error. The same CDR3 arises from other DNA sequences in this sample as well. The chain recombines TRBV5-1 with TRBJ2-5, with 9 positions matching TRBD2. This CDR3 has 19 residues. CDR1 and CDR2 from the germline V gene are SGHRS and YFSETQ. CDR3 residues: CASSFTNLAGFWGGETQHF. The CDR3 DNA follows: TGCGCCAGCAGCTTTACTAACCTAGCGGGGTTCTGGGGGGGAGAGACCCAGCACTTC.

The chain links TRBV27 to TRBJ2-3; tentatively, D is TRBD2 (5 bases). The CDR3 is made up of 13 amino acids. V gave up 3 bases and J gave up 5 bases, with 9 bases separating them. The germline V gene has CDR1 MNHEY and CDR2 SMNVEV (reference sequence). For the CDR3, the DNA is TGTGCCAGCAGTTTTATCGCGGGAGATACGCAGTATTTT. Translating it yields CASSFIAGDTQYF.

The J gene is TRBJ1-2, the V gene TRBV5-1; 8 nucleotides line up with TRBD1. The length of the CDR3 is 12 residues. The J segment lost 7 bases and the V segment lost 2 bases, leaving 1 base of the junction unmatched. The V gene's germline CDR1 is SGHRS and CDR2 YFSETQ. CDR3 loop: CASSLQGGGYTF. In DNA, the CDR3 is TGCGCCAGCAGCTTACAGGGGGGTGGCTACACCTTC.

A word on this clone: Within the sample, other DNA sequences also encode this same CDR3. The chain is built from TRBV4-2 and TRBJ1-5; D not certain. This CDR3 comprises 16 residues. With 0 bases removed from V and 0 bases from J, the gap between germline ends came to 9 bases. Germline assignment: CDR1 LGHNA and CDR2 YNFKEQ. The CDR3 reads CASSQEAPVSNQPQHF. CDR3 coding DNA: TGTGCCAGCAGCCAAGAAGCACCCGTTAGCAATCAGCCCCAGCATTTT.

The CDR3 protein is CASSPTGYGNQPQHF. The CDR3 DNA follows: TGTGCCAGTAGTCCCACGGGTTACGGCAATCAGCCCCAGCATTTT. The genes are TRBV19 and TRBJ1-5; D gene unclear. Looked up from germline, CDR1 is LNHDA and CDR2 is SQIVND (reference sequence). The V and J ends lost 5 bases and 2 bases respectively, with 13 bases between them. The CDR3 covers 15 residues.

The J gene is TRBJ2-5, the V gene TRBV30; D may be TRBD1 (6 bases). The V end was cut by 1 base, the J end by 3 bases, with 15 bases between. Germline V gene lookup returns CDR1 GTSNPN and CDR2 SVGIG (reference sequence). CDR3 length equals 15 residues. The DNA for the CDR3 is TGTGCCTGGAGTGCCCTGACAGGTCCTGAAGAGACCCAGTACTTC. It codes for CAWSALTGPEETQYF.